These 7 T cell receptor beta chains were all obtained from the same sample, sequenced in a study of response to subunit inactivated influenza vaccine. Each CDR3 protein gets one entry after TCRdb re-called the RT-PCR reads with MiXCR. The repertoire includes around 570,000 distinct CDR3 sequences, approximately 7.6% of them detected once, and approximately 13% sits in the top ten. This material consisted of PBMCs from blood, taken around 2 years after vaccination. The receptors derive from a man between 50 and 69 years old who received an inactivated influenza vaccine.

V and J are TRBV2 and TRBJ2-5; weak D call: TRBD2 (6 bases). Germline lookup yields CDR1 SNHLY and CDR2 FYNNEI. This CDR3 is 15 amino acids long. The ends were cut back, 1 base at V and 4 bases at J, with 13 bases in the middle. CDR3: CASSEERLVGETQYF. CDR3 sequence (DNA): TGTGCCAGCAGTGAAGAAAGACTAGTCGGAGAGACCCAGTACTTC.

This clonotype was picked up a small number of times. This rearrangement joins TRBV18 to TRBJ1-1, with 8 bases matching TRBD1. The length of the CDR3 is 15 residues. Germline V gives CDR1 KGHSH, CDR2 LQKENI. Trimming at V came to 6 bases and at J to 1 base, leaving 7 bases not matched to a gene. CDR3 bases: TGTGCCAGCTCGCCCCAGGGGGCCACGAACACTGAAGCTTTCTTT. Its protein product is CASSPQGATNTEAFF.

The chain employs TRBV7-9 and TRBJ1-1; D remains ambiguous. The germline V gene has CDR1 SEHNR and CDR2 FQNEAQ (reference sequence). Trimming stripped 2 bases from V and 10 bases from J, with 14 bases between. The CDR3 is 13 amino acids. The CDR3: CASSLIETGPAFF. The CDR3 DNA is TGTGCCAGCAGCTTAATTGAGACGGGCCCAGCTTTCTTT.

The chain recombines TRBV4-3 with TRBJ2-3, with D possibly matching TRBD2 (6 bases). The CDR3 is 16 amino acids. CDR1 LGHNA and CDR2 YSLEER come from the germline V gene. The ends were cut back, 4 bases at V and 0 bases at J, with 14 bases in the middle. The CDR3 region is CASSPSAGQSTDTQYF. The DNA for the CDR3 is TGCGCCAGCAGCCCCTCGGCGGGGCAGAGCACAGATACGCAGTATTTT.

This clonotype has just a few counts. The CDR3 loop reads CSVDGLAGGAYEQYF. CDR3 DNA: TGCAGCGTGGATGGCTTGGCGGGAGGGGCGTACGAGCAGTACTTC. The V and J genes are TRBV29-1 and TRBJ2-7; 9 bases fit TRBD2. The CDR3 totals 15 residues. V lost 6 bases and J lost 4; bases outside the gene matches: 13. Germline V CDR1 and CDR2: SQVTM, ANQGSEA.

This chain links TRBV12-3 or TRBV12-4 with TRBJ2-3; 10 nucleotides line up with TRBD1. The length of the CDR3 is 15 residues. V shed 6 bases, J shed 3 bases, and the junction held 6 bases outside the gene matches. The CDR3 sequence is CASRFGQGVTDTQYF. The CDR3 DNA follows: TGTGCCAGCAGGTTCGGACAGGGGGTTACAGATACGCAGTATTTT.

This clonotype was recorded many times. The chain combines TRBV20-1 with TRBJ2-1, with D perhaps TRBD2 (7 bases). This CDR3 contains 14 residues. The V gene lost 7 bases and the J gene lost 12 bases, with 25 bases spanning the gap. CDR1 is DFQATT, CDR2 SNEGSKA, per germline (reference sequence). This CDR3 reads CSVPKAGAKWWQFF. The CDR3, as DNA: TGCAGTGTGCCCAAGGCGGGGGCCAAATGGTGGCAGTTCTTC.